These T cell receptor beta chains were read from a single sample in a study of graft-versus-host responses after intestinal transplantation. No antigen has been assigned to these receptors. The table came from immunoSEQ multiplex PCR; TCRdb's copy has only in-frame clones and leaves some out. Here the sample spans tens of thousands of clones, approximately 90% being singletons. Material: unstimulated CD8+ T cells sorted from spleen or lymph node cells, obtained before transplant. The receptor source for this set is a human donor who was the organ donor for an intestinal transplant. Each CDR3 is given with its conserved first and last residue. D genes are given only for firm matches. Clone size appears in some rows only: once, few, many, or a class for an expanded clone.

D | size | J | V | DNA | CDR3
TRBD2 | once | TRBJ2-7 | TRBV14 | TGTGCCAGCAGCCAAGATGGTCTAGCGGCTGCCTACGAGCAGTACTTC | CASSQDGLAAAYEQYF
- | - | TRBJ2-2 | TRBV2 | TGTGCCAGCAGTGGAGAAGTAGGAATCGGTACCGGGGAGCTGTTTTTT | CASSGEVGIGTGELFF
TRBD1 | - | TRBJ1-3 | TRBV7-9 | TGTGCCAGCAGCTCCGTCGGACAGGGCTCTGGAAACACCATATATTTT | CASSSVGQGSGNTIYF
TRBD1 | - | TRBJ2-5 | TRBV5-6 | TGTGCCAGCAGCTGGTCGACAGGGTCTCAAGAGACCCAGTACTTC | CASSWSTGSQETQYF
TRBD1 | - | TRBJ1-2 | TRBV10-2 | TGCGCCAGCAGTGACCCGGACAGGGCCCAGAAGTTTTATGGCTACACCTTC | CASSDPDRAQKFYGYTF
- | - | TRBJ2-7 | TRBV6-1 | TGTGCCAGTACAGGGTCGCGTGAGCAGTACTTC | CASTGSREQYF
TRBD2 | - | TRBJ2-3 | TRBV28 | TGTGCCAGCAGTTTCTGGGAGGGCAGTGGAGATACGCAGTATTTT | CASSFWEGSGDTQYF
- | - | TRBJ1-1 | TRBV27 | TGTGCCAGCAGTTTAACACAGGGACTTGAGGCTTTCTTT | CASSLTQGLEAFF
- | - | TRBJ2-7 | TRBV4-1 | TGCGCCAGCAGCCAAAAAGAGGGGTTGGCGGTCGAGCAGTACTTC | CASSQKEGLAVEQYF
TRBD2 | once | TRBJ2-1 | TRBV5-1 | TGCGCCAGCAGCTTAGCGGGACCATACAATGAGCAGTTCTTC | CASSLAGPYNEQFF
TRBD2 | - | TRBJ2-7 | TRBV7-6 | TGTGCCAGCAGCTTAGCCGCTGGGGGGCTAGCGGGGCCCTACGAGCAGTACTTC | CASSLAAGGLAGPYEQYF
- | - | TRBJ2-7 | TRBV19 | TGTGCCAGTAGTCCCGCCGCAGAAACCTACGAGCAGTACTTC | CASSPAAETYEQYF
- | - | TRBJ2-5 | TRBV20-1 | TGCAGTGCTGCCAGAGAGACCCAGTACTTC | CSAARETQYF
- | - | TRBJ2-7 | TRBV5-5 | TGTGCCAGCAGCTTGGGGCCCTTGGGAGGATACGAGCAGTACTTC | CASSLGPLGGYEQYF
- | - | TRBJ2-5 | TRBV2 | TGTGCCAGCAGTTATACAGGGTATCAAGAGACCCAGTACTTC | CASSYTGYQETQYF
- | - | TRBJ1-2 | TRBV27 | TGTGCCAGCAGTTTATATCCCCTGGGGCTCTGGGGCTATGGCTACACCTTC | CASSLYPLGLWGYGYTF
TRBD2 | - | TRBJ2-4 | TRBV6-1 | TGTGCCAGCAGTGAGCGGGGGTCAGCCAAAAACATTCAGTACTTC | CASSERGSAKNIQYF
- | - | TRBJ2-3 | TRBV7-2 | TGTGCCAGCAGCTTAGAGGGGGGGGAGCCAGATACGCAGTATTTT | CASSLEGGEPDTQYF
TRBD1 | - | TRBJ1-5 | TRBV5-1 | TGCGCCAGCTCTAAGACAGGGCTCGAGGATCAGCCCCAGCATTTT | CASSKTGLEDQPQHF
TRBD1 | - | TRBJ2-3 | TRBV19 | TGTGCCAGTAATAAAGGACAGGGGACAGATACGCAGTATTTT | CASNKGQGTDTQYF
- | - | TRBJ1-6 | TRBV6-1 | TGTGCCAGCAGTGCTTGGGGGGCCGGCTCCTATAATTCACCCCTCCACTTT | CASSAWGAGSYNSPLHF
- | - | TRBJ2-7 | TRBV6-5 | TGTGCCAGCAGTGGTAGCTCCCTATCCTCCTACGAGCAGTACTTC | CASSGSSLSSYEQYF
- | - | TRBJ1-1 | TRBV9 | TGTGCCAGCAGCGCGGGACAGAACACTGAAGCTTTCTTT | CASSAGQNTEAFF